The source of this T cell receptor beta chain is a study of OX40 agonist ivuxolimab in advanced cancers. Study-wide context: It was ivuxolimab, an agonistic anti-OX40 (CD134) antibody, that patients were treated with. At doses from 0.01 to 10 mg/kg, patients were given intravenous ivuxolimab every 2 weeks.

Samples of blood were obtained at baseline, on cycle 4 day 1, and on cycle 7 day 1. On this clone itself: Its antigen remains unknown.

Study results and limitations: CD4+ and CD8+ blood T cells expanded clonally by week 6 at 0.1 to 3.0 mg/kg.

This table comes from immunoSEQ multiplex PCR, and its TCRdb copy is limited to in-frame clones, with some not included. The sample contains about 97,000 clones, roughly nine tenths of which appear only once. V was shortened by 6 bases and J by 5 bases, with 19 bases between the two germline ends. Germline V CDR1 and CDR2: SQVTM, ANQGSEA. The CDR3 runs to 14 residues. The sequence was obtained from an adult with an advanced solid tumor such as melanoma, head and neck, liver or kidney cancer. This material consisted of CD4+ or CD8+ T cells sorted from blood, taken in a trial of the OX40 agonist ivuxolimab. J is TRBJ1-1 and V is TRBV29-1; a weak D match, TRBD1 (5 bases). The CDR3 is CSVKVTGLGTEAFF. CDR3 coding DNA: TGCAGCGTCAAGGTGACGGGACTAGGGACTGAAGCTTTCTTT.